The rows below give T cell receptor beta chains drawn from one sample of a study of human versus mouse CDR3 diversity and MHC coevolution. The protocol was immunoSEQ multiplex PCR, while the TCRdb copy is restricted to in-frame clones and leaves out a portion. The sample lists 60,000 or so clones; around 94% were seen once. The specimen sequenced was naive CD4+ T cells from blood. The receptors derive from a person aged 55 to 70 in good health. Both conserved end residues are part of each CDR3. Fields, in order: D gene, V gene, J gene, clone size, CDR3 protein, CDR3 DNA. A D gene is named only where the DNA matches it firmly. Clone size appears in some rows only: once, few, many, or a class for an expanded clone.

>TRBD2|TRBV5-5|TRBJ2-5|NA
CASSSGLAGGQETQYF
TGTGCCAGCAGCTCCGGACTAGCGGGAGGACAAGAGACCCAGTACTTC
>NA|TRBV28|TRBJ1-1|NA
CASSQGDYLNTEAFF
TGTGCCAGCAGTCAAGGGGACTACTTGAACACTGAAGCTTTCTTT
>NA|TRBV18|TRBJ1-5|NA
CASSPIQTRDTDQPQHF
TGTGCCAGCTCACCAATTCAGACACGGGACACAGATCAGCCCCAGCATTTT
>NA|TRBV11-3|TRBJ2-4|NA
CASSPDPSGNIQYF
TGTGCCAGCAGCCCCGACCCTTCAGGGAACATTCAGTACTTC
>TRBD1|TRBV19|TRBJ1-2|NA
CASSPTQGAGYGYTF
TGTGCCAGTAGTCCTACACAGGGGGCGGGCTATGGCTACACCTTC
>TRBD2|TRBV11-2|TRBJ2-1|NA
CASSPGLAGEFF
TGTGCCAGCAGCCCTGGACTAGCGGGAGAGTTCTTC
>TRBD1|TRBV6-1|TRBJ1-1|NA
CASSIDRGDTEAFF
TGTGCCAGCAGTATCGACAGGGGGGACACTGAAGCTTTCTTT
>NA|TRBV9|TRBJ2-3|NA
CASSAEVRTDTQYF
TGTGCCAGCAGCGCGGAGGTCCGCACAGATACGCAGTATTTT
>NA|TRBV2|TRBJ1-6|NA
CASSESPGSNSPLHF
TGTGCCAGCAGTGAATCCCCAGGGTCAAATTCCCCCCTCCACTTT
>TRBD1|TRBV5-1|TRBJ2-2|NA
CASSPGGQANTGELFF
TGCGCCAGCAGCCCCGGCGGACAGGCGAACACCGGGGAGCTGTTTTTT
>NA|TRBV5-6|TRBJ2-7|once
CASSLRGAGAPANEQYF
TGTGCCAGCAGCTTGAGGGGGGCGGGGGCCCCGGCCAACGAGCAGTACTTC
>TRBD2|TRBV7-3|TRBJ2-5|NA
CASSPQAGARETQYF
TGTGCCAGCAGCCCCCAAGCGGGAGCCCGAGAGACCCAGTACTTC
>NA|TRBV19|TRBJ2-7|NA
CASSIAGVDYEQYF
TGTGCCAGTAGTATAGCGGGAGTTGACTACGAGCAGTACTTC
>NA|TRBV6-5|TRBJ1-6|NA
CASSQGGGLGSPLHF
TGTGCCAGCTCCCAAGGTGGAGGGCTGGGTTCACCCCTCCACTTT
>TRBD2|TRBV25-1|TRBJ2-5|NA
CASSGGAGGRETQYF
TGTGCCAGCAGTGGGGGAGCGGGAGGCCGGGAGACCCAGTACTTC
>NA|TRBV29-1|TRBJ2-1|NA
CSVSSSYNEQFF
TGCAGCGTTTCTAGCTCCTACAATGAGCAGTTCTTC
>NA|TRBV29-1|TRBJ2-3|NA
CSVRGGSTDTQYF
TGCAGCGTCAGAGGGGGTAGCACAGATACGCAGTATTTT
>NA|TRBV18|TRBJ1-1|NA
CASSPGSGAEMNTEAFF
TGTGCCAGCTCACCCGGCTCAGGCGCTGAGATGAACACTGAAGCTTTCTTT